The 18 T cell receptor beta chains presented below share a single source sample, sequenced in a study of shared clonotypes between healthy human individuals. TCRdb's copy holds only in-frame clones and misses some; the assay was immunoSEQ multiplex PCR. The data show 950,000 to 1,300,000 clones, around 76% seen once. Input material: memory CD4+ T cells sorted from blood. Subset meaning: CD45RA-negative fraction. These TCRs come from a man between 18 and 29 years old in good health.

The CDR3 sequence is CASSLNGRWANVLTF. In nucleotides, the CDR3 is TGTGCCAGCAGCTTAAACGGTCGCTGGGCCAACGTCCTGACTTTC. This sequence joins TRBV11-1 and TRBJ2-6; no firm D call. Deletions cut 2 bases from V and 5 bases from J, with 10 bases between. The CDR3 loop spans 15 amino acids. Germline lookup yields CDR1 SGHAT and CDR2 FQDESV (reference sequence).

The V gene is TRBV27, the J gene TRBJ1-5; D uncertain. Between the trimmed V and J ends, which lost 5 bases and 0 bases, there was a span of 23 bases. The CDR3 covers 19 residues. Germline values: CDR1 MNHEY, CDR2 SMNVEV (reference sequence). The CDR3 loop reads CASSRIYLGYQLSNQPQHF. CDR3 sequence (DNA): TGTGCCAGCAGTCGAATTTACTTGGGGTACCAGCTTAGCAATCAGCCCCAGCATTTT.

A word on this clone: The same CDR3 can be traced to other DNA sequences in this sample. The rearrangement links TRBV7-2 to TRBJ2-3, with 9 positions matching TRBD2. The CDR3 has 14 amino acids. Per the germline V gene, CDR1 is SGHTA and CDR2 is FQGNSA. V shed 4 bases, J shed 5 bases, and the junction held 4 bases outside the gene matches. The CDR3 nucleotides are TGTGCCAGCAGCTCGGGACTAGCCGGAGATACGCAGTATTTT. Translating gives CASSSGLAGDTQYF.

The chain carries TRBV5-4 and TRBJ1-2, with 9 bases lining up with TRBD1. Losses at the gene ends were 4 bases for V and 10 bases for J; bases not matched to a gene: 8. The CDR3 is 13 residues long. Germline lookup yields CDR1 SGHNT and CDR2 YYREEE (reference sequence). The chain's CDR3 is CASSPGQGEVYTF. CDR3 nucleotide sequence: TGTGCCAGCAGCCCGGGACAGGGAGAGGTCTACACCTTC.

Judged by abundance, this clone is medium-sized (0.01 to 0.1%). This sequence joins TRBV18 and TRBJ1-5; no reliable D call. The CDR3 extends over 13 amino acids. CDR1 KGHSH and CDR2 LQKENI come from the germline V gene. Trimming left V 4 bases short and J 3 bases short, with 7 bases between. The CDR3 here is CASSRENNQPQHF. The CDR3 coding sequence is TGTGCCAGCTCACGGGAGAACAATCAGCCCCAGCATTTT. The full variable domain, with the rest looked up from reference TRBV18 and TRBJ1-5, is NAGVMQNPRHLVRRRGQEARLRCSPMKGHSHVYWYRQLPEEGLKFMVYLQKENIIDESGMPKERFSAEFPKEGPSILRIQQVVRGDSAAYFCASSRENNQPQHFGDGTRLSIL.

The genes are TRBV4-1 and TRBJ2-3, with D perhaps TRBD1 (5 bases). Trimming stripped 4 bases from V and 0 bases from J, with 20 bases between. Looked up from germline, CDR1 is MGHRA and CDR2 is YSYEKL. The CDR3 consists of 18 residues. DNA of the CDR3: TGCGCCAGCAGCCCATCGCTGATGGGGCAGGGAAGCACAGATACGCAGTATTTT. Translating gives CASSPSLMGQGSTDTQYF.

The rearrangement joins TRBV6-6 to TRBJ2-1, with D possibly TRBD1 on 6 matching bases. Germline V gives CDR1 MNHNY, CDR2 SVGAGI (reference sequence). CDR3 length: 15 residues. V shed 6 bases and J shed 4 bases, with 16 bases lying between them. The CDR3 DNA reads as TGTGCCAGCAGCATCCCTCAGGGGCAGTACAATGAGCAGTTCTTC. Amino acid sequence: CASSIPQGQYNEQFF.

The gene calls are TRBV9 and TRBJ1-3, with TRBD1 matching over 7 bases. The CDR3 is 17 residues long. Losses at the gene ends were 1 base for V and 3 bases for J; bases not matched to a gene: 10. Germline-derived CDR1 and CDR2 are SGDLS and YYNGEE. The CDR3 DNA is TGTGCCAGCAGCGTAAACCCAACAGGGGACAGTGGAAACACCATATATTTT. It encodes CASSVNPTGDSGNTIYF.

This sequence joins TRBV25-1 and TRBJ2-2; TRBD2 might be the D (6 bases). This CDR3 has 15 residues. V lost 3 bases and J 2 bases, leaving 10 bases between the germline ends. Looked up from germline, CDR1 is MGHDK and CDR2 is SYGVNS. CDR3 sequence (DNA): TGTGCCAGCAGTGAGGAGGGTTTCAACACCGGGGAGCTGTTTTTT. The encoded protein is CASSEEGFNTGELFF.

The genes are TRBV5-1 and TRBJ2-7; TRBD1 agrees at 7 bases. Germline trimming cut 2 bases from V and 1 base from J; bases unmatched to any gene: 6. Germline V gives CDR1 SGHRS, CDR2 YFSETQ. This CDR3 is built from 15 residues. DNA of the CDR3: TGCGCCAGCAGCTTACAGGGGATAAGTTCCTACGAGCAGTACTTC. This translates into CASSLQGISSYEQYF.

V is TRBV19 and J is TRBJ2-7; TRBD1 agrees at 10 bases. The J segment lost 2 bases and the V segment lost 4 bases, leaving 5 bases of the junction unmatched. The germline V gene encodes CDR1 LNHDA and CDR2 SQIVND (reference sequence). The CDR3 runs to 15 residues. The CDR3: CASSNSGTGAYEQYF. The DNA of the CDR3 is TGTGCCAGTAGTAACTCCGGGACAGGGGCCTACGAGCAGTACTTC.

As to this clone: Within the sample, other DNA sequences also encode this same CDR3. CDR3 sequence (DNA): TGCAGCGTGGGCGGCGGGTATGGCTACACCTTC. Its protein is CSVGGGYGYTF. The chain employs TRBV29-1 and TRBJ1-2; D unresolved. The V and J ends lost 6 bases and 5 bases respectively, with 10 bases between them. The length of the CDR3 is 11 residues. The germline V gene has CDR1 SQVTM and CDR2 ANQGSEA.

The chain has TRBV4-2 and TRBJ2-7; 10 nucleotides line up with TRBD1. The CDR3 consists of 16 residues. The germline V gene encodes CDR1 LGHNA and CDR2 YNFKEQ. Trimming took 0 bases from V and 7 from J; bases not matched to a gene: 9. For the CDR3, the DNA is TGTGCCAGCAGCCAAGACGCGACAGGGGGCCTTGGTGAGCAGTACTTC. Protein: CASSQDATGGLGEQYF.

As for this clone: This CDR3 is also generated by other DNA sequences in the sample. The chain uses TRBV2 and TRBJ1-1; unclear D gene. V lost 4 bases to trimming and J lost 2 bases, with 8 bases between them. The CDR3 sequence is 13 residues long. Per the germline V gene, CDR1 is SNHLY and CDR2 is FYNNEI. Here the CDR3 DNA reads TGTGCCAGCAGTGTGACGGGCAACACTGAAGCTTTCTTT. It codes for CASSVTGNTEAFF.

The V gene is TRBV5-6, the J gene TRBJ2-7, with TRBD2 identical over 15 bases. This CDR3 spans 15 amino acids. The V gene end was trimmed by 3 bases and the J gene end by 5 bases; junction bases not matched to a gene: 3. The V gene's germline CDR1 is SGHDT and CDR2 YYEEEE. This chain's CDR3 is CASSSGTSGGHEQYF. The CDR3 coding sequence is TGTGCCAGCAGCTCGGGGACTAGCGGGGGGCACGAGCAGTACTTC.

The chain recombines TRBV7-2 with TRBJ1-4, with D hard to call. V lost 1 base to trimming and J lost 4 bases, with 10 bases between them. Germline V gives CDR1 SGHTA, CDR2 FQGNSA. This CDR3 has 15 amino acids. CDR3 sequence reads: CASSLVYGLNEKLFF. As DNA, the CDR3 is TGTGCCAGCAGCTTAGTATACGGTCTTAATGAAAAACTGTTTTTT.

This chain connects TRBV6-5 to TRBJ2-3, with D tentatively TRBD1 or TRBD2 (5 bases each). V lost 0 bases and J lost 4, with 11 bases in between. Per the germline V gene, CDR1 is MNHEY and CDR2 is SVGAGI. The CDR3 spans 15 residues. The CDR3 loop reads CASSYSGVGADTQYF. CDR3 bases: TGTGCCAGCAGTTACTCGGGGGTTGGGGCAGATACGCAGTATTTT.

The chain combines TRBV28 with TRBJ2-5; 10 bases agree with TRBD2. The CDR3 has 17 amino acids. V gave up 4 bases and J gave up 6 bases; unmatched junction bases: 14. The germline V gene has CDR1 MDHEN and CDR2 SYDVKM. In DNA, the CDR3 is TGTGCCAGCAGTTCCCGGGAAGGAGCGGGGGGGCCGAAGACCCAGTACTTC. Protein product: CASSSREGAGGPKTQYF.